What follows are 32 T cell receptor beta chains derived from one specimen sequenced in a study of T cells in localized non-small cell lung cancer. The data were produced by immunoSEQ multiplex PCR, yet TCRdb's version contains in-frame clones alone and is incomplete. Of 30,000 to 45,000 clones detected, approximately 92% appear once; the ten largest clones hold roughly 6.9%. The starting material was peripheral blood, obtained before any cancer treatment. Receptors originate from a female donor over 55 with stage I lung adenocarcinoma.

The CDR3: CASSSGGGRWTIYF. CDR3 DNA: TGTGCCAGTAGTTCCGGCGGCGGTCGTTGGACCATATATTTT. This rearrangement joins TRBV19 to TRBJ1-3; D not certain. V gave up 5 bases and J gave up 10 bases, with 18 bases separating them. This CDR3 spans 14 amino acids. CDR1 is LNHDA and CDR2 is SQIVND in the germline V gene (reference sequence).

This clone appeared a single time. The chain couples TRBV19 to TRBJ1-5; 7 bases agree with TRBD1. This CDR3 comprises 18 residues. CDR1 and CDR2 from the germline V gene are LNHDA and SQIVND (reference sequence). Trimming cost V 4 bases and J 0 bases; bases outside gene matches: 12. CDR3 sequence reads: CASSNPPGQQPSNQPQHF. The CDR3 DNA is TGTGCCAGTAGTAACCCACCGGGACAGCAACCTAGCAATCAGCCCCAGCATTTT.

The chain employs TRBV5-1 and TRBJ1-4; D may be TRBD1 (5 bases). Germline CDR1 and CDR2: SGHRS and YFSETQ. The CDR3 is made up of 15 amino acids. The V end lost 0 bases, the J end lost 7 bases, and 13 bases lay between the germline ends. The CDR3 region is CASSLAGQGAEKLFF. DNA of the CDR3: TGCGCCAGCAGCTTGGCGGGGCAGGGCGCTGAAAAACTGTTTTTT.

The rearrangement joins TRBV2 to TRBJ1-5; D not resolved. This CDR3 region has 13 residues. V lost 6 bases, J lost 6 bases, and 12 bases lay in between. CDR1 is SNHLY, CDR2 FYNNEI, per germline. The CDR3 bases are TGTGCCAGCAGGACTGCGTTCCTTCAGCCCCAGCATTTT. Protein product: CASRTAFLQPQHF.

The chain employs TRBV11-2 and TRBJ1-1; D is ambiguous. Looked up from germline, CDR1 is SGHAT and CDR2 is FQNNGV. Trimming removed 3 bases from V and 6 bases from J, with 14 bases in between. The CDR3 is 14 amino acids. CDR3 coding DNA: TGTGCCAGCAGCTTCATCGGGGTGGCCGCTGAAGCTTTCTTT. It yields the protein CASSFIGVAAEAFF.

The chain couples TRBV6-5 to TRBJ1-1; D is unresolved. The CDR3 has 15 amino acids. CDR1 is MNHEY and CDR2 is SVGAGI in the germline V gene. V was shortened by 5 bases and J by 2 bases, with 15 bases between the two germline ends. CDR3 region: CASSRKYGENTEAFF. The CDR3 DNA is TGTGCCAGCAGTCGAAAATACGGAGAAAACACTGAAGCTTTCTTT.

The V call is TRBV5-4, the J call TRBJ2-7; maybe TRBD2 (5 bases). Germline-derived CDR1 and CDR2 are SGHNT and YYREEE (reference sequence). V dropped 0 bases and J dropped 2 bases, with 12 bases sitting between them. The CDR3 totals 15 residues. For the CDR3, the DNA is TGTGCCAGCAGCTTGGGGTCCGGGATCCCCTACGAGCAGTACTTC. It encodes CASSLGSGIPYEQYF. The entire variable domain, with the rest obtained from reference TRBV5-4 and TRBJ2-7, is as follows: ETGVTQSPTHLIKTRGQQVTLRCSSQSGHNTVSWYQQALGQGPQFIFQYYREEENGRGNFPPRFSGLQFPNYSSELNVNALELDDSALYLCASSLGSGIPYEQYFGPGTRLTVT.

This sequence joins TRBV7-6 and TRBJ2-2; possibly TRBD1 or TRBD2 for D (6 bases each). The CDR3 totals 14 residues. Trimming pared 4 bases from V and 4 bases from J, leaving 10 bases between. Germline CDR1 SGHVS, CDR2 FNYEAQ. Written as DNA, the CDR3 is TGTGCCAGCAGCTACTCGGGGGCCACCGGGGAGCTGTTTTTT. Protein sequence: CASSYSGATGELFF.

This clone came up once. V is TRBV6-1 and J is TRBJ1-5, with 10 bases that match TRBD1. The V gene end was trimmed by 7 bases and the J gene end by 3 bases; junction bases not matched to a gene: 3. Germline CDR1 and CDR2: MNHNS and SASEGT. The CDR3 runs 14 residues. The CDR3 spells CASTGTGDNQPQHF. The CDR3 DNA reads as TGTGCCAGCACAGGGACAGGGGACAATCAGCCCCAGCATTTT.

The chain has TRBV5-1 and TRBJ2-3; TRBD2 agrees at 12 bases. The CDR3 totals 16 residues. V was clipped by 0 bases and J by 2 bases; unmatched bases: 1. Germline CDR1 reads SGHRS; CDR2 reads YFSETQ. This CDR3 is CASSLASGGATDTQYF. The CDR3 DNA reads as TGCGCCAGCAGCTTGGCTAGCGGGGGGGCCACAGATACGCAGTATTTT.

The chain uses TRBV11-2 and TRBJ1-2; D is uncertain. V was trimmed by 3 bases and J by 8 bases, leaving 16 bases between them. The CDR3 runs 14 residues. Germline lookup yields CDR1 SGHAT and CDR2 FQNNGV. The CDR3 coding sequence is TGTGCCAGCAGCTTTTCTGGAGGGTTTCTAGGCTACACCTTC. Protein sequence: CASSFSGGFLGYTF.

As DNA, the CDR3 is TGTGCCAGCAGCGTAGGGACAGGGGTAATAGGCACCGGGGAGCTGTTTTTT. Protein sequence: CASSVGTGVIGTGELFF. V gene TRBV9 combines with J gene TRBJ2-2, with 9 bases matching TRBD1. From germline, CDR1 is SGDLS and CDR2 YYNGEE. The CDR3 totals 17 residues. V lost 0 bases and J lost 4; bases outside the gene matches: 7.

V is TRBV5-1 and J is TRBJ2-7; D is unclear. V lost 0 bases and J 1 base, leaving 8 bases between the germline ends. The CDR3 length is 14 residues. Germline CDR1 is SGHRS and CDR2 is YFSETQ. CDR3 sequence (DNA): TGCGCCAGCAGCTTGGAGCTCAATTCCTACGAGCAGTACGTC. It specifies CASSLELNSYEQYV.

V is TRBV6-1 and J is TRBJ1-2; D remains ambiguous. The V end was cut by 1 base, the J end by 4 bases, with 13 bases between. Germline V CDR1 and CDR2: MNHNS, SASEGT. The CDR3 length is 15 residues. The CDR3 DNA follows: TGTGCCAGCAGTGAAGACCTCCGCAGACCCTATGGCTACACCTTC. It yields the protein CASSEDLRRPYGYTF.

About this clone itself: The identical CDR3 is also encoded by other nucleotide sequences in the sample. The genes are TRBV9 and TRBJ2-3; 9 bases line up with TRBD2. Germline-derived CDR1 and CDR2 are SGDLS and YYNGEE. J gave up 6 bases and V 0 bases, and 5 bases lay outside the gene matches. The CDR3 is 15 amino acids. CDR3 nucleotides: TGTGCCAGCAGCGTAGGCGGGGGGGCCGCCGATACGCAGTATTTT. Its translation: CASSVGGGAADTQYF.

This clone turned up a few times. V is TRBV4-1 and J is TRBJ1-4; maybe TRBD1 (5 bases). Trimming stripped 1 base from V and 7 bases from J, with 16 bases between. CDR1 and CDR2 from the germline V gene are MGHRA and YSYEKL. CDR3 length: 16 amino acids. CDR3 in amino acids: CASSQVKGTQGEKLFF. In DNA, the CDR3 is TGCGCCAGCAGCCAAGTCAAGGGGACGCAGGGTGAAAAACTGTTTTTT.

V gene TRBV6-5 combines with J gene TRBJ1-2, with 8 bases lining up with TRBD1. This CDR3 is 14 amino acids long. J lost 3 bases, V lost 5 bases, and 5 bases had no gene match. Germline V gene lookup returns CDR1 MNHEY and CDR2 SVGAGI. The CDR3, as DNA: TGTGCCAGCAGTCCGACAGGGGTCGACTATGGCTACACCTTC. Protein sequence: CASSPTGVDYGYTF.

V and J are TRBV28 and TRBJ2-3, with 9 bases fitting TRBD2. CDR3 length: 16 amino acids. Losses at the gene ends were 6 bases for V and 3 bases for J; bases not matched to a gene: 10. Germline loops: CDR1 MDHEN, CDR2 SYDVKM. CDR3 nucleotide sequence: TGTGCCAGCAGGCTTAGCGGGGGTAGGGGGACAGATACGCAGTATTTT. Amino acid sequence: CASRLSGGRGTDTQYF.

This rearrangement joins TRBV7-2 to TRBJ2-3; no firm D call. V lost 2 bases to trimming and J lost 12 bases, with 15 bases between them. The CDR3 consists of 13 residues. In germline, CDR1 is SGHTA, CDR2 FQGNSA. DNA of the CDR3: TGTGCCAGCAGCTTACTGTCGCCGGACCCTCAGTATTTT. Translation: CASSLLSPDPQYF.

The V and J genes are TRBV6-1 and TRBJ2-7; tentatively, D is TRBD2 (5 bases). Germline CDR1 reads MNHNS; CDR2 reads SASEGT. The V end lost 5 bases, the J end lost 12 bases, and 20 bases lay between the germline ends. This CDR3 has 13 residues. The DNA of the CDR3 is TGTGCCAGCAGTCCCGGGGAGACCCTAGTGGGGTACGTC. Translation gives CASSPGETLVGYV.

This clone has just one count. The rearrangement links TRBV7-6 to TRBJ1-1; TRBD1 aligns across 8 bases. J was trimmed by 8 bases and V by 4 bases; bases with no gene match: 6. The CDR3 is made up of 13 amino acids. In germline, CDR1 is SGHVS, CDR2 FNYEAQ. The CDR3 DNA follows: TGTGCCAGCAGCTCGGACAGGGTTCGGGAAGCTTTCTTT. This encodes CASSSDRVREAFF.

The chain carries TRBV19 and TRBJ2-7; D possibly corresponds to TRBD2 (5 bases). CDR3 length: 12 amino acids. V was trimmed by 3 bases and J by 7 bases, leaving 10 bases between them. Germline values: CDR1 LNHDA, CDR2 SQIVND (reference sequence). This CDR3 reads CASSIGRGEQYV. The DNA for the CDR3 is TGTGCCAGTAGTATTGGACGAGGGGAGCAGTACGTC.

The chain couples TRBV19 to TRBJ2-5, with 12 bases identical to TRBD2. V trimming: 4 bases; J trimming: 2 bases; junction bases outside the gene matches: 5. This CDR3 contains 16 residues. CDR1 is LNHDA, CDR2 SQIVND, per germline (reference sequence). CDR3 nucleotides: TGTGCCAGTAGTAAGGGACTAGCGGGTGCTCAAGAGACCCAGTACTTC. Translated, it gives CASSKGLAGAQETQYF.

The chain joins TRBV5-1 to TRBJ1-5, with a weak D call TRBD1 (5 bases). Germline lookup yields CDR1 SGHRS and CDR2 YFSETQ. The CDR3 totals 15 residues. Deletions cut 4 bases from V and 2 bases from J, with 13 bases between. The CDR3 coding sequence is TGCGCCAGCAGCCCGCAGGGAGATGGCAATCAGCCCCAGCATTTT. Translated: CASSPQGDGNQPQHF.

The chain employs TRBV27 and TRBJ2-4; no definite D call. With 9 bases removed from V and 9 bases from J, the gap between germline ends came to 18 bases. The CDR3 covers 13 residues. The germline V gene has CDR1 MNHEY and CDR2 SMNVEV (reference sequence). The CDR3 coding sequence is TGTGCCAGAAGGAGTGGGGTTAGAAGCATTCAGTACTTC. Translated, it gives CARRSGVRSIQYF.

The rearrangement uses TRBV28 and TRBJ1-5, with 8 bases fitting TRBD1. The V gene end was trimmed by 6 bases and the J gene end by 3 bases; junction bases not matched to a gene: 4. The CDR3 runs 14 residues. CDR1 is MDHEN and CDR2 is SYDVKM in the germline V gene. In DNA form, the CDR3 reads TGTGCCAGCAGCGCAGGGGGCCCCAATCAGCCCCAGCATTTT. Translation gives CASSAGGPNQPQHF.

The genes are TRBV7-2 and TRBJ1-5; the D gene is possibly TRBD1 (5 bases). Trimming took off 4 bases at V and 2 bases at J, with 6 bases between the two ends. Germline V CDR1 and CDR2: SGHTA, FQGNSA. The CDR3 runs 13 residues. CDR3 coding DNA: TGTGCCAGCAGCTCCAGGGGCAATCAGCCCCAGCATTTT. Encoded protein: CASSSRGNQPQHF.

This chain joins TRBV28 and TRBJ2-5; possibly TRBD1 for D (6 bases). The CDR3 runs 15 residues. Germline V CDR1 and CDR2: MDHEN, SYDVKM. The V and J ends lost 3 bases and 2 bases respectively, with 13 bases between them. This CDR3 reads CASSFHRESQETQYF. As DNA, the CDR3 is TGTGCCAGCAGTTTCCACAGGGAATCGCAAGAGACCCAGTACTTC.

The chain joins TRBV7-9 to TRBJ2-3; tentatively, D is TRBD1 (7 bases). The CDR3 runs to 14 residues. CDR1 SEHNR and CDR2 FQNEAQ come from the germline V gene (reference sequence). Trimming took off 1 base at V and 9 bases at J, with 14 bases between the two ends. CDR3 in DNA: TGTGCCAGCAGCTTAGGACAGGGACTTGTAACGCAGTATTTT. Translated, it gives CASSLGQGLVTQYF. Full variable domain (missing parts from reference TRBV7-9 and TRBJ2-3): DTGVSQNPRHKITKRGQNVTFRCDPISEHNRLYWYRQTLGQGPEFLTYFQNEAQLEKSRLLSDRFSAERPKGSFSTLEIQRTEQGDSAMYLCASSLGQGLVTQYFGPGTRLTVL.

This chain joins TRBV13 and TRBJ2-1; 10 nucleotides match TRBD2. The CDR3 length is 17 residues. Germline V gene lookup returns CDR1 PRHDT and CDR2 FYEKMQ (reference sequence). V was clipped by 5 bases and J by 4 bases; unmatched bases: 11. CDR3 protein: CASSPVAGGNNYNEQFF. DNA of the CDR3: TGTGCCAGCAGCCCCGTAGCGGGGGGCAACAATTACAATGAGCAGTTCTTC.

V is TRBV9 and J is TRBJ2-6; the D is unclear. This CDR3 spans 14 amino acids. Germline lookup yields CDR1 SGDLS and CDR2 YYNGEE. Trimming cost V 6 bases and J 0 bases, with 7 bases left between them. The CDR3 protein is CASTQFSGANVLTF. The CDR3 nucleotides read TGTGCCAGCACCCAATTCTCTGGGGCCAACGTCCTGACTTTC.

The rearrangement uses TRBV7-8 and TRBJ1-1; TRBD1 agrees at 8 bases. Germline values: CDR1 SGHVS, CDR2 FQNEAQ. V dropped 3 bases and J dropped 2; count of bases not matched to a gene: 11. The CDR3 is made up of 17 amino acids. CDR3 sequence reads: CASSFRIPGQANTEAFF. CDR3 coding DNA: TGTGCCAGCAGCTTTAGAATCCCGGGACAGGCAAACACTGAAGCTTTCTTT.